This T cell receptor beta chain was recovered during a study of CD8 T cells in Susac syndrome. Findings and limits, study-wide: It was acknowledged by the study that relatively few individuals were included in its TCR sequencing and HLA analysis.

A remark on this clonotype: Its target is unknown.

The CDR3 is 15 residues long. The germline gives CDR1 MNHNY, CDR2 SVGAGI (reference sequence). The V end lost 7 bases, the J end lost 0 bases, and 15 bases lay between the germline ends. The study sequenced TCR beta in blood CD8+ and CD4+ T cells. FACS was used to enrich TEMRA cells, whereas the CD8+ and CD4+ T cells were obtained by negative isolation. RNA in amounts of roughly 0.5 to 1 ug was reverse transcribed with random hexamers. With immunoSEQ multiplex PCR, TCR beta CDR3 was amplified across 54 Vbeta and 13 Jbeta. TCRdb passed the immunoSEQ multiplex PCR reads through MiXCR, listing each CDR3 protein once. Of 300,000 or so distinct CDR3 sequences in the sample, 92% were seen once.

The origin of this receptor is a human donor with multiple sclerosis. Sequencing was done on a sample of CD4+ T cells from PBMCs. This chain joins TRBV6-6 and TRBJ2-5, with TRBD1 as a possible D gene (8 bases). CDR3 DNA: TGTGCCAGCAAACTACAGGGGGGGTACCAAGAGACCCAGTACTTC. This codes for CASKLQGGYQETQYF.